Sequencing of this T cell receptor beta chain was carried out in a study of T-cell memory formation after mild COVID-19. The wider study: Largely, TCR clusters stayed within a single donor. Study conclusions and caveats: Some clones that responded were present in memory (sampled pre-infection), which suggests cross-reactive memory joined. Most CD4+ clones that shrank were in CM and EM, while CD8+ ones turned up in EMRA.

For this clonotype: Its antigen is undetermined.

CDR3 length equals 13 residues. Trimming removed 5 bases from V and 5 bases from J; junction bases left unmatched: 5. Germline V CDR1 and CDR2: MNHEY, SMNVEV (reference sequence). TCRdb independently ran MiXCR on the 5' RACE reads; one entry per CDR3 protein. The sample includes about 470,000 distinct CDR3 sequences, around 25% seen only once; the top ten take about an eighth. The chain is built from TRBV27 and TRBJ2-7; 8 bases agree with TRBD1. The origin of this receptor is an adult woman who had mild COVID-19 (a few samples of this study predate the infection). Cell type and time point are not known. Sequences were obtained from PBMCs or a T cell subset sorted from them (not recorded which). The CDR3 DNA follows: TGTGCCAGCAGTCACAGGGGGGAAGACGAGCAGTACTTC. This gives the protein CASSHRGEDEQYF.